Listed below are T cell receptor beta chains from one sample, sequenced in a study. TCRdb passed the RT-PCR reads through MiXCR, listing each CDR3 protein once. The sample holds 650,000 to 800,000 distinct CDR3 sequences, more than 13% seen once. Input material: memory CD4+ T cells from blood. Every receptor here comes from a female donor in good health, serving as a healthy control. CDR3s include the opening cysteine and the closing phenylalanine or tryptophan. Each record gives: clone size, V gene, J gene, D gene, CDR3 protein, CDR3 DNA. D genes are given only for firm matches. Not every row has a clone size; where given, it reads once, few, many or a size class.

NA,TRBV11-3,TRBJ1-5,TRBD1,CASSFSKSGTGDMVDQPQHF,TGTGCCAGCAGCTTTTCCAAGTCCGGGACAGGGGATATGGTGGATCAGCCCCAGCATTTT
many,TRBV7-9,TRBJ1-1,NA,CASSTRGAGDTEAFF,TGTGCCAGCAGCACCAGGGGTGCCGGGGACACTGAAGCTTTCTTT
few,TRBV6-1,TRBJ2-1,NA,CASVRGGGKGWRPFF,TGTGCCAGCGTTCGAGGAGGGGGGAAGGGCTGGCGACCGTTCTTC
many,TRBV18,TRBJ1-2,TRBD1,CASSPPGQGYGYTF,TGTGCCAGCTCACCACCGGGACAGGGTTACGGCTACACCTTC
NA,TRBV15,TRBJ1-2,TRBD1,CATSRDRQGYGYTF,TGTGCCACCAGCAGAGACCGACAGGGCTATGGCTACACCTTC
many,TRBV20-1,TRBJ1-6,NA,CSASPPVGQNYNSPLHF,TGCAGTGCTAGCCCCCCAGTTGGACAGAACTATAATTCACCCCTCCACTTT
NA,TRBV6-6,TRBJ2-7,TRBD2,CASSDTSGHYEQYF,TGTGCCAGCAGTGACACTAGCGGCCACTACGAGCAGTACTTC
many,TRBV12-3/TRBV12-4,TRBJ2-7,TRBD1,CASSFATGGYEQYF,TGTGCCAGCAGTTTCGCGACAGGGGGCTACGAGCAGTACTTC
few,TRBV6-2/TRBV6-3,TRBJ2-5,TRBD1,CASSFPTGRETQYF,TGTGCCAGCAGTTTCCCGACAGGGCGGGAGACCCAGTACTTC
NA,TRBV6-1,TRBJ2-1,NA,CASTLTTGWYHNEQFF,TGTGCCAGTACACTAACCACAGGCTGGTACCACAATGAGCAGTTCTTC
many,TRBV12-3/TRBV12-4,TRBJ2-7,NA,CASSLDHEDEQYF,TGTGCCAGCAGTTTAGACCATGAAGACGAGCAGTACTTC
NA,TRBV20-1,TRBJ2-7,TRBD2,CSARDERASGSLPYEQYF,TGCAGTGCTAGAGATGAACGGGCTAGCGGGAGTCTACCCTACGAGCAGTACTTC
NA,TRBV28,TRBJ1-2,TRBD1,CASNLGQGYFYGYTF,TGTGCCAGCAACCTAGGACAGGGTTACTTCTATGGCTACACCTTC
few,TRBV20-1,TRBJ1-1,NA,CSAPKQGRVTEAFF,TGCAGTGCTCCGAAACAGGGTAGGGTCACTGAAGCTTTCTTT
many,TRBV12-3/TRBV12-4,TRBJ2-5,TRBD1,CASSPRDRGRETQYF,TGTGCCAGCAGTCCCCGGGACAGGGGAAGAGAGACCCAGTACTTC
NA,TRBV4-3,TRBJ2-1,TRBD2,CASSQDGTSGRATNEQFF,TGCGCCAGCAGCCAAGACGGGACTAGCGGGAGGGCAACGAATGAGCAGTTCTTC
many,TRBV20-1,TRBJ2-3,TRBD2,CSALAGDADTQYF,TGCAGTGCGTTAGCGGGAGATGCAGATACGCAGTATTTT
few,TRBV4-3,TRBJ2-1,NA,CASSQSGTREYNEQFF,TGCGCCAGCAGCCAATCGGGGACAAGGGAGTACAATGAGCAGTTCTTC
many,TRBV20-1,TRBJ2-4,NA,CSARDLSPLAKNIQYF,TGCAGTGCTAGAGATCTGAGTCCCCTAGCCAAAAACATTCAGTACTTC
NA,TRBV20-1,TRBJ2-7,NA,CSAVNRMSSYEQYF,TGCAGTGCGGTAAACAGGATGAGCTCCTACGAGCAGTACTTC
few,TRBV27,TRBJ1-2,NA,CASSFRGDDGYTF,TGTGCCAGCAGTTTCAGGGGAGACGATGGCTACACCTTC
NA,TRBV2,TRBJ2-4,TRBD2,CASSRTSGEDIQYF,TGTGCCAGCAGTCGGACTAGTGGGGAGGACATTCAGTACTTC
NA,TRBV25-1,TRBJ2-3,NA,CASSARGNTQYF,TGTGCCAGCAGTGCTCGGGGCAATACGCAGTATTTT
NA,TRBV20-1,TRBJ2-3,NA,CSARDRRRGPTDTQYF,TGCAGTGCTAGAGATCGCCGGAGGGGTCCCACAGATACGCAGTATTTT
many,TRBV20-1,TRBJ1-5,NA,CSARPGQGVNQPQHF,TGCAGTGCTAGGCCAGGACAAGGGGTCAATCAGCCCCAGCATTTT
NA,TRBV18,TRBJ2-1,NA,CASSGVRISNEQFF,TGTGCCAGCTCGGGAGTGCGTATCTCCAATGAGCAGTTCTTC
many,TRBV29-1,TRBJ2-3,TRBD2,CSAGGSGSGDTQYF,TGCAGCGCTGGTGGAAGCGGGAGTGGGGATACGCAGTATTTT
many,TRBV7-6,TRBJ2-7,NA,CASSLVVRDFYEQYF,TGTGCCAGCAGCTTAGTAGTTCGGGACTTCTACGAGCAGTACTTC
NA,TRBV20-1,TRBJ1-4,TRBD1,CSAGRTGGNEKLFF,TGCAGTGCCGGGAGGACAGGGGGTAATGAAAAACTGTTTTTT
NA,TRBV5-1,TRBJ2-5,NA,CASSLGMGGPETQYF,TGCGCCAGCAGCTTGGGGATGGGGGGGCCCGAGACCCAGTACTTC
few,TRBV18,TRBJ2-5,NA,CASSGSGDETQYF,TGTGCCAGCTCCGGGTCCGGGGACGAGACCCAGTACTTC
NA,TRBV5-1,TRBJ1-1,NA,CASSLGETNTEAFF,TGCGCCAGCAGCTTGGGGGAGACGAACACTGAAGCTTTCTTT
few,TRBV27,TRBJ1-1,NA,CASSFQGPGREAFF,TGTGCCAGCAGTTTCCAGGGTCCGGGAAGGGAAGCTTTCTTT
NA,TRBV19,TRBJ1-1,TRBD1,CASSVPGQGTTEAFF,TGTGCCAGTAGTGTCCCGGGACAGGGGACCACTGAAGCTTTCTTT
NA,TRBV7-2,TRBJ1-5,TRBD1,CASSLAPDRDQPQHF,TGTGCCAGCAGCTTAGCCCCGGACAGGGATCAGCCCCAGCATTTT
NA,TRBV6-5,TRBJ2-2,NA,CASSYGVIGELFF,TGTGCCAGCAGTTACGGGGTCATCGGGGAGCTGTTTTTT
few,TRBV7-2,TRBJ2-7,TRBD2,CASKLAGNYEQYF,TGTGCCAGCAAATTAGCGGGAAACTACGAGCAGTACTTC
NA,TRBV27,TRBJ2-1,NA,CASSLSYRYNEQFF,TGTGCCAGCAGTTTAAGTTATCGATACAATGAGCAGTTCTTC
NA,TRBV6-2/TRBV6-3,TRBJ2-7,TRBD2,CASSASGLAVQYF,TGTGCCAGCAGTGCCTCGGGACTAGCGGTGCAGTACTTC
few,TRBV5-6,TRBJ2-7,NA,CASSWWHSLYEQYF,TGTGCCAGCAGCTGGTGGCACTCTCTGTACGAGCAGTACTTC
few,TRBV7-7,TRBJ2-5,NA,CASSLADMAGRETQYF,TGTGCCAGCAGCTTAGCGGATATGGCAGGGAGGGAGACCCAGTACTTC
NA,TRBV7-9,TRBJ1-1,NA,CASSPSRDTEAFF,TGTGCCAGCAGCCCATCACGCGACACTGAAGCTTTCTTT
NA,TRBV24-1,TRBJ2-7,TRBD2,CATSEPPRGDLYEQYF,TGTGCCACCAGTGAACCCCCCCGGGGGGATCTCTACGAGCAGTACTTC
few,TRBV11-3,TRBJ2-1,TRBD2,CASSTSGREVAGSSYNEQFF,TGTGCCAGCAGCACTAGCGGCAGGGAGGTAGCGGGGAGCTCCTACAATGAGCAGTTCTTC
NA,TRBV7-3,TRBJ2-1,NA,CASSTGAARNEQFF,TGTGCCAGCTCGACCGGGGCCGCCAGGAATGAGCAGTTCTTC
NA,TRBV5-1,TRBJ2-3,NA,CASSSLSGGRGDTQYF,TGCGCCAGCAGCTCCTTGTCGGGGGGCCGGGGAGATACGCAGTATTTT
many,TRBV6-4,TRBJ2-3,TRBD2,CASSARLAGTDTQYF,TGTGCCAGCAGTGCCAGACTAGCGGGCACAGATACGCAGTATTTT
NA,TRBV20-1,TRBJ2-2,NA,CSAGRTNTGELFF,TGCAGTGCGGGAAGGACGAACACCGGGGAGCTGTTTTTT
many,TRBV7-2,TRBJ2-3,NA,CASSQRLALGAKDTQYF,TGTGCCAGCAGCCAACGACTAGCCCTGGGGGCGAAAGATACGCAGTATTTT
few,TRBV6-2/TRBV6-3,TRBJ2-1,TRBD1,CASSYGGTGGYNEQFF,TGTGCCAGCAGTTACGGGGGGACAGGGGGCTACAATGAGCAGTTCTTC
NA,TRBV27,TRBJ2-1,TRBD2,CASSRGLAGEDEQFF,TGTGCCAGCAGTAGGGGACTAGCGGGAGAGGATGAGCAGTTCTTC
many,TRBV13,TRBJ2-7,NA,CASSLGYYEQYF,TGTGCCAGCAGCTTAGGGTACTACGAGCAGTACTTC
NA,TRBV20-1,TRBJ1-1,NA,CSARDQGGTEAFF,TGCAGTGCTAGAGATCAAGGGGGCACTGAAGCTTTCTTT
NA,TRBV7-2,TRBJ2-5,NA,CASSLDGLFGRAQYF,TGTGCCAGCAGCTTAGATGGGTTGTTCGGAAGGGCCCAGTACTTC
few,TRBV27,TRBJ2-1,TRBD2,CASSLGLAWGNEQFF,TGTGCCAGCAGTTTGGGACTAGCGTGGGGGAATGAGCAGTTCTTC
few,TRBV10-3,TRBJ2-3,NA,CAIREGYSADTQYF,TGTGCCATCAGGGAGGGGTATTCCGCAGATACGCAGTATTTT